Sequencing of this TCR beta chain was carried out in a study of blood T cell repertoires in COVID-19. As for the study in general: Sources were T cells, B-cell-depleted T cells, or PBMCs; the material itself was cDNA or gDNA.

The CDR3 spans 14 residues. The V gene end was trimmed by 7 bases and the J gene end by 8 bases; junction bases not matched to a gene: 7. CDR1 LNHDA and CDR2 SQIVND come from the germline V gene (reference sequence). As originally analysed: Scientists estimated how many nucleated cells there were by amplifying reference gene primers. Some clones are missing from TCRdb's copy, which holds only in-frame ones; the method was immunoSEQ multiplex PCR. V and J calls and clone size are as listed in that table; D and trimming were resolved from the DNA. The sample carries 150,000 to 200,000 clones, around 87% recorded once.

Sequencing input: peripheral blood. This clonotype was obtained from a man younger than 35 with active or convalescent COVID-19. This chain links TRBV19 with TRBJ1-6; 8 positions agree with TRBD1. CDR3 nucleotide sequence: TGTGCCAGTAAAAGGACAGGGCAGTATTCACCCCTCCACTTT. It yields the protein CASKRTGQYSPLHF.